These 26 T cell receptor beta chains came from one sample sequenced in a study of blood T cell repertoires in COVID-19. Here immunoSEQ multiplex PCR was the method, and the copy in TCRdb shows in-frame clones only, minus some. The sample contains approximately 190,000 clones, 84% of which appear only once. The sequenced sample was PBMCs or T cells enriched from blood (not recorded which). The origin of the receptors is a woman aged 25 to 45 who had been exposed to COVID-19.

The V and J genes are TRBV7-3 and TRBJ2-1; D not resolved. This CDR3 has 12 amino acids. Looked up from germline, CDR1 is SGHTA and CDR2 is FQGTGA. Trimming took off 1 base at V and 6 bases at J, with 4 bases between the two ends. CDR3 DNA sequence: TGTGCCAGCAGCTTAAGAGGCAATGAGCAGTTCTTC. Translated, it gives CASSLRGNEQFF.

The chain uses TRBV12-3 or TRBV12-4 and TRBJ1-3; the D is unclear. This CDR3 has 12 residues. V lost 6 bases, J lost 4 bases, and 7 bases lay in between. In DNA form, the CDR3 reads TGTGCCAGCAGCCCCTCGGGAAACACCATATATTTT. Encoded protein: CASSPSGNTIYF.

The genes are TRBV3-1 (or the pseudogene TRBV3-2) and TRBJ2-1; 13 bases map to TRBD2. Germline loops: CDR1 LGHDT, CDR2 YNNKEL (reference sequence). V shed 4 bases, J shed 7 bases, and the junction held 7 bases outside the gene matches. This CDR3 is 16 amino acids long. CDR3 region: CASSPRRLAGGNEQFF. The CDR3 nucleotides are TGTGCCAGCAGCCCCCGAAGACTAGCGGGGGGTAATGAGCAGTTCTTC.

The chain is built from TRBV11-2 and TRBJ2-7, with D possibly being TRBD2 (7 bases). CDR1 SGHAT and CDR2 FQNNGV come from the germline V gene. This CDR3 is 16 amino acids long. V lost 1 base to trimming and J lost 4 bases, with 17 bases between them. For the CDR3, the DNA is TGTGCCAGCAGCTTAGTTTCCGGGGGGCAAAGATACGAGCAGTACTTC. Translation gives CASSLVSGGQRYEQYF.

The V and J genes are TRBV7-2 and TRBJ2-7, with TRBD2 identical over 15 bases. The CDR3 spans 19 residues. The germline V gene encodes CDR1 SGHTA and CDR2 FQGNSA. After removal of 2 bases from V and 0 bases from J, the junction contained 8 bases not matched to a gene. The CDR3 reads CASSLTGTSGGLRSYEQYF. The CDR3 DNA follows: TGTGCCAGCAGCTTAACCGGGACTAGCGGGGGGCTCCGCTCCTACGAGCAGTACTTC.

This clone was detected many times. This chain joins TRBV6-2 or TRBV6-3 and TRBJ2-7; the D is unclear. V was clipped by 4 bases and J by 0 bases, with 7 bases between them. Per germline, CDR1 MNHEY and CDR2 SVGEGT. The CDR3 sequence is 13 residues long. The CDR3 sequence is CASSSQYSYEQYF. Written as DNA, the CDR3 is TGTGCCAGCAGTTCGCAGTACTCCTACGAGCAGTACTTC.

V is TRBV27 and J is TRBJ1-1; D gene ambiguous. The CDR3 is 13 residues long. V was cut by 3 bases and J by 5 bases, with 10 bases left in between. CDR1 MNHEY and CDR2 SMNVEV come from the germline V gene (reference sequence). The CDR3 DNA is TGTGCCAGCAGTTTCATGGGAGGGACTGAAGCTTTCTTT. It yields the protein CASSFMGGTEAFF.

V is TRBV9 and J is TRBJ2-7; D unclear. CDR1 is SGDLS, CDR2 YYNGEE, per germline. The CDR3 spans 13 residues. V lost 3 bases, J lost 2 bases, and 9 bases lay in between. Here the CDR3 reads CASSAGWAYEQYF. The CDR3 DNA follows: TGTGCCAGCAGCGCCGGGTGGGCCTACGAGCAGTACTTC.

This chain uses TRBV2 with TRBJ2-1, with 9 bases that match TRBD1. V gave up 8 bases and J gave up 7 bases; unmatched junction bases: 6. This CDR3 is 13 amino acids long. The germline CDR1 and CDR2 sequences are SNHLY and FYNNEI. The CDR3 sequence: CASRGTGNNEQFF. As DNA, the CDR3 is TGTGCCAGCCGGGGGACAGGGAATAATGAGCAGTTCTTC.

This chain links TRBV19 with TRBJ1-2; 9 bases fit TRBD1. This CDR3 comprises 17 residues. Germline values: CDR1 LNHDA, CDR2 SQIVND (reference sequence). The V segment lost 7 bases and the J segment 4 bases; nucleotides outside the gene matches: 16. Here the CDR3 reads CASNKDRGGAGAYGYTF. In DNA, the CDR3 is TGTGCCAGTAACAAGGACAGGGGAGGGGCGGGAGCCTATGGCTACACCTTC.

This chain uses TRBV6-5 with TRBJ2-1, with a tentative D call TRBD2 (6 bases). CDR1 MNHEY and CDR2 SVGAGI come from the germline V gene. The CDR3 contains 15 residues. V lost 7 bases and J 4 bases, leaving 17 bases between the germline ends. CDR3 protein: CASTDGWGGYNEQFF. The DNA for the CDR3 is TGTGCCAGCACCGACGGGTGGGGAGGTTACAATGAGCAGTTCTTC.

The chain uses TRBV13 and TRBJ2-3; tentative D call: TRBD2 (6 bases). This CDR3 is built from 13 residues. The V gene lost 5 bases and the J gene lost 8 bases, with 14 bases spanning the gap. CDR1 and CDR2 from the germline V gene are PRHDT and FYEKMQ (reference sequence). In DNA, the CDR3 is TGTGCCAGCAGCCTAAAATTGGGAGGTACGCAGTATTTT. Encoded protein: CASSLKLGGTQYF.

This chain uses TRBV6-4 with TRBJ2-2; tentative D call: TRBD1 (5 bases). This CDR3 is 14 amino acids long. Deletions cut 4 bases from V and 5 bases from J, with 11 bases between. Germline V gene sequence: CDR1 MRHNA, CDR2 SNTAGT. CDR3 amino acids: CASSGFQGTGELFF. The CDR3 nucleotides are TGTGCCAGCAGTGGATTCCAGGGAACCGGGGAGCTGTTTTTT.

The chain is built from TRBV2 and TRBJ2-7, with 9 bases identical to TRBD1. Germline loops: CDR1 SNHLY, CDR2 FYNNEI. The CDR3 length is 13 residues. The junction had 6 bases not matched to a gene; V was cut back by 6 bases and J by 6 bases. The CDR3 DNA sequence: TGTGCCAGCAGAGGGACAGGGAGGGTCGAGCAGTACTTC. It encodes CASRGTGRVEQYF. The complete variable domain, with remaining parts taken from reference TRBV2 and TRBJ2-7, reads EPEVTQTPSHQVTQMGQEVILRCVPISNHLYFYWYRQILGQKVEFLVSFYNNEISEKSEIFDDQFSVERPDGSNFTLKIRSTKLEDSAMYFCASRGTGRVEQYFGPGTRLTVT.

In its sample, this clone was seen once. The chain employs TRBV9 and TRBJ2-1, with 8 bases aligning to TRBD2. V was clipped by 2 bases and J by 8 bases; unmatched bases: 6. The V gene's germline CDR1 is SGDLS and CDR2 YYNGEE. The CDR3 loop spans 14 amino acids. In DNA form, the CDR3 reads TGTGCCAGCAGCGTGCGGGGACTAGATCATGAGCAGTTCTTC. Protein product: CASSVRGLDHEQFF.

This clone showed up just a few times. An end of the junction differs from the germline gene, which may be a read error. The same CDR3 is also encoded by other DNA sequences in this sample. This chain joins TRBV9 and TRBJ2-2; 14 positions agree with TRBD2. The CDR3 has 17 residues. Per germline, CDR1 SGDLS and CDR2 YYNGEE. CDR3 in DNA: TGTGCCCGCAGGGGGACTAGCGGGGGCGCGAACACCGGGGAGCTGTTTTTT. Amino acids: CARRGTSGGANTGELFF.

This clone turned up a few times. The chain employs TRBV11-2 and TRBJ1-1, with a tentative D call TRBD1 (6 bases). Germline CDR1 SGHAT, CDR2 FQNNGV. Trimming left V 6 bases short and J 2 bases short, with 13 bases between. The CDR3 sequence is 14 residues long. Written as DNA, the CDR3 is TGTGCCAGCAGGGAAGACAGGTACAACACTGAAGCTTTCTTT. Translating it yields CASREDRYNTEAFF.

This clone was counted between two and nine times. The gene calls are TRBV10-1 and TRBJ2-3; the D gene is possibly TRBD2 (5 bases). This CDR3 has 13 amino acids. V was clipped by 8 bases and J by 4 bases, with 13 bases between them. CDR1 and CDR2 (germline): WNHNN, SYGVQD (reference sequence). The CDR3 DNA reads TGCGCCAGCCGACCTGGCGGGTCAGATACGCAGTATTTT. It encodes CASRPGGSDTQYF.

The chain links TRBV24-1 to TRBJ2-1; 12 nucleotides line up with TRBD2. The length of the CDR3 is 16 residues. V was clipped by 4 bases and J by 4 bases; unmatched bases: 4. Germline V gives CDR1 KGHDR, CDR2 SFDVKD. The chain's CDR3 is CATSDTSGGPYNEQFF. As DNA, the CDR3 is TGTGCCACCAGTGACACTAGCGGGGGGCCATACAATGAGCAGTTCTTC.

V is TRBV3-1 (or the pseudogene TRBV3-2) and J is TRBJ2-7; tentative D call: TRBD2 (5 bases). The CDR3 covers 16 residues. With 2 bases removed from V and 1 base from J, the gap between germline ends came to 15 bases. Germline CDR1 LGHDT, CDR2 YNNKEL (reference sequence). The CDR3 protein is CASSQNGGSTSYEQYF. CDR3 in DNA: TGTGCCAGCAGCCAAAACGGAGGTAGCACATCCTACGAGCAGTACTTC.

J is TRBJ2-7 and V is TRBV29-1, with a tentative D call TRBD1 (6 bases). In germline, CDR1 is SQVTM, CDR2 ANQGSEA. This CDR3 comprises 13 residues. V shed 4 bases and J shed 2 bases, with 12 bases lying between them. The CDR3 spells CSVGSTGPYEQYF. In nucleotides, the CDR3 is TGCAGCGTTGGAAGTACAGGGCCCTACGAGCAGTACTTC.

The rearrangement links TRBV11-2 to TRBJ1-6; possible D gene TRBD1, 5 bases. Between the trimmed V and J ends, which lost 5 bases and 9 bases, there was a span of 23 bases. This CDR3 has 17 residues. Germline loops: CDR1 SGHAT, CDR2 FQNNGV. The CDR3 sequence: CASSQPSGRGSPSPLHF. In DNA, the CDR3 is TGTGCCAGCAGCCAGCCATCCGGCCGGGGGAGTCCTTCACCCCTCCACTTT. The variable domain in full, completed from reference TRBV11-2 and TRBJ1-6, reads EAGVAQSPRYKIIEKRQSVAFWCNPISGHATLYWYQQILGQGPKLLIQFQNNGVVDDSQLPKDRFSAERLKGVDSTLKIQPAKLEDSAVYLCASSQPSGRGSPSPLHFGNGTRLTVT.

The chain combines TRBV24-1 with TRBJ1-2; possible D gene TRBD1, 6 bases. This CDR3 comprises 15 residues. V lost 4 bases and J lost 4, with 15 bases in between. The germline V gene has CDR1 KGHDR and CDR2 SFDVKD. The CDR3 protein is CATSEVQGGVYGYTF. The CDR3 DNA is TGTGCCACCAGTGAAGTTCAAGGGGGAGTCTATGGCTACACCTTC.

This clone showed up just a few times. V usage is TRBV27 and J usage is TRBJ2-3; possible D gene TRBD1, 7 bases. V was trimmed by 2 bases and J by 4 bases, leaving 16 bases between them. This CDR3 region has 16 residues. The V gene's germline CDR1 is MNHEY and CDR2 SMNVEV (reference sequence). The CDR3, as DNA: TGTGCCAGCAGTTTACCGACAGGGTCGGGGGCAGATACGCAGTATTTT. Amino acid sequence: CASSLPTGSGADTQYF.

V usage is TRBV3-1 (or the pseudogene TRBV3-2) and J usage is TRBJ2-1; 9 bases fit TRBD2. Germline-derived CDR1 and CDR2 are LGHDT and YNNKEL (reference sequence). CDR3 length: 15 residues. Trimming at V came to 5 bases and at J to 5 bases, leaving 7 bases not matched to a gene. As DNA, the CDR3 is TGTGCCAGCAGCTTTAGCGGGGGACCTAACAATGAGCAGTTCTTC. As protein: CASSFSGGPNNEQFF.

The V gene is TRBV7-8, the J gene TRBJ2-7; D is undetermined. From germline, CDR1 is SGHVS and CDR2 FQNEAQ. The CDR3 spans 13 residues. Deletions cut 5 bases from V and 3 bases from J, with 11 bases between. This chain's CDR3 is CASSRRYNYEQYF. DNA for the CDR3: TGTGCCAGCAGCCGGCGGTACAACTACGAGCAGTACTTC.